Below are 3 T cell receptor beta chains sequenced from a single sample in a study of CD8 T cells in ankylosing spondylitis. Each CDR3 protein is one row after TCRdb ran MiXCR on the 5' RACE reads. The table lists approximately 260,000 distinct CDR3 sequences, roughly 8.6% of them singletons, with approximately 6.2% in the top ten. Material: blood, either unsorted or a sorted T cell fraction (not recorded which). These receptors originate from a male donor with ankylosing spondylitis or in good health (not recorded which).

The J gene is TRBJ2-1, the V gene TRBV20-1; D might be TRBD1 or TRBD2, each matching 6 bases. The V and J ends lost 7 bases and 5 bases respectively, with 15 bases between them. Germline V lookup: CDR1 DFQATT, CDR2 SNEGSKA (reference sequence). This CDR3 is built from 13 residues. The CDR3 DNA sequence: TGCAGTGGCCAGGAGGGGGGAGACAATGAGCAGTTCTTC. Amino acid sequence: CSGQEGGDNEQFF.

Concerning this clonotype: A much larger clone lies a single base off, so this may be a read error. The CDR3 loop is CACKTGIQGTHEQYF. CDR3 DNA sequence: TGTGCCTGCAAAACCGGAATCCAGGGAACCCACGAGCAGTACTTC. The chain employs TRBV28 and TRBJ2-7; tentatively, D is TRBD1 (5 bases). The CDR3 is made up of 15 amino acids. CDR1 MDHEN and CDR2 SYDVKM come from the germline V gene. Deletions cut 11 bases from V and 5 bases from J, with 25 bases between.

There are many counts of this clonotype. V and J are TRBV5-1 and TRBJ2-3, with 12 bases that match TRBD2. Germline CDR1 SGHRS, CDR2 YFSETQ. There are 16 residues in the CDR3. The trim removed 2 bases at V and 3 bases at J, leaving 4 bases unmatched. CDR3: CASSFLTSGRTDTQYF. CDR3 sequence (DNA): TGCGCCAGCAGCTTCTTGACTAGCGGGAGAACAGATACGCAGTATTTT. Full variable domain (outside the CDR3, taken from reference TRBV5-1 and TRBJ2-3): KAGVTQTPRYLIKTRGQQVTLSCSPISGHRSVSWYQQTPGQGLQFLFEYFSETQRNKGNFPGRFSGRQFSNSRSEMNVSTLELGDSALYLCASSFLTSGRTDTQYFGPGTRLTVL.